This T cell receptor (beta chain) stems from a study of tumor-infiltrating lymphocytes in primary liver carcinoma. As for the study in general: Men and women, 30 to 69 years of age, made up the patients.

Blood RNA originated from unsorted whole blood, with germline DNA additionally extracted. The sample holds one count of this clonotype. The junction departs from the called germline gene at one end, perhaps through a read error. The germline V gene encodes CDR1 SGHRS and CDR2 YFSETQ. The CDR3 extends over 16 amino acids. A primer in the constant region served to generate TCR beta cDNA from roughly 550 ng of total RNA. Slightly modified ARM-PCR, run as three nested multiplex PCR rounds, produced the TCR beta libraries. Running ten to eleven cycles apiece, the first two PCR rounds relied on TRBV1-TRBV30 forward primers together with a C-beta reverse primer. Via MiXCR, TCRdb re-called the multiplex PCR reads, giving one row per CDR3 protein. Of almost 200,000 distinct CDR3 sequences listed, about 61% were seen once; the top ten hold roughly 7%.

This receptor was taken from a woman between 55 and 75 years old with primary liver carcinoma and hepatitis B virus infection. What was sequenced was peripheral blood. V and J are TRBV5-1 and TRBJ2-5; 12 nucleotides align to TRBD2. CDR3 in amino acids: CAGSLGTLAGGETQYF. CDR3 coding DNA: TGCGCCGGCAGCTTGGGGACACTAGCGGGAGGAGAGACCCAGTACTTC.